This T cell receptor (beta chain) was found in a study of quantifying T cell responses using KT2 cells. Overall study context: TCR alpha and beta constant-region primers primed reverse transcription of RNA. Estimated efficiency of the T4 ligation step was above 8.5% under optimum conditions. The second PCR was a qPCR stopped at a predetermined fluorescence threshold.

The sample is PBMC spiked with counted cells of clone KT2. Different KT2-to-PBMC ratios were created with a constant PBMC count. The cDNA 3' end received a ligated oligonucleotide with a UMI. The first PCR ran approximately 4 cycles with an equimolar RC1.1 and RC1.2 beta primer mix. From the UMI-ligation and nested PCR reads, TCRdb called clonotypes with MiXCR, one entry per CDR3 protein. Of tens of thousands of distinct CDR3 sequences in the sample, 10% were seen once. The CDR3 sequence is 16 residues long. Germline V gene lookup returns CDR1 SGHDT and CDR2 YYEEEE. V was shortened by 4 bases and J by 0 bases, with 15 bases between the two germline ends.

The TCR originated in a human donor. The specimen sequenced was PBMCs spiked with cells of the T cell clone KT2. V is TRBV5-6 and J is TRBJ2-3; the D gene is possibly TRBD2 (7 bases). The CDR3: CASSGGASASTDTQYF. CDR3 in DNA: TGTGCCAGCAGCGGGGGGGCTAGCGCTAGCACAGATACGCAGTATTTT.